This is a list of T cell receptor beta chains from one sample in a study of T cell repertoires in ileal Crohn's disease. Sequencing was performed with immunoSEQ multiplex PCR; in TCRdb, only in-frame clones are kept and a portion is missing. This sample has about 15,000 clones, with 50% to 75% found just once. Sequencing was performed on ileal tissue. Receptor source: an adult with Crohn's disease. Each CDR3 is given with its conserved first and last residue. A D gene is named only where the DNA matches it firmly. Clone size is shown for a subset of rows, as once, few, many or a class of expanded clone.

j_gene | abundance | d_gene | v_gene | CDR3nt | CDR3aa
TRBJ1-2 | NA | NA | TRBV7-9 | TGTGCCAGCAGCCGGACAGATACTTATGGCTACACCTTC | CASSRTDTYGYTF
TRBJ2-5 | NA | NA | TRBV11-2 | TGTGCCAGCAGCTTGAGGGGCCAACTCGGGGGCCAAGAGACCCAGTACTTC | CASSLRGQLGGQETQYF
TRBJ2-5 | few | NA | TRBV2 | TGTGCCAGCAGTGAATCGGGGGAGACCCAGTACTTC | CASSESGETQYF
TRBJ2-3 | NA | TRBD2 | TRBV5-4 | TGTGCCACTGGGACTAGCGGGATTTCTACAGATACGCAGTATTTT | CATGTSGISTDTQYF
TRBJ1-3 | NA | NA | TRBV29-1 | TGCAGCGTTGAAGTTCAGCGTGGAAACACCATATATTTT | CSVEVQRGNTIYF
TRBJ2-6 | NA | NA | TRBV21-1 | TGTGCCAGCAGTTCTTACAGTAGTTCAATCTCTGGGGCCAACGTCCTGACTTTC | CASSSYSSSISGANVLTF
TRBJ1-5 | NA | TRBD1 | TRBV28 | TGTGCCAGCTCTGGGACAGGGGGTCAGCCCCAGCATTTT | CASSGTGGQPQHF
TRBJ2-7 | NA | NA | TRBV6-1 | TGTGCCAGCAGTGAACAGCTTCTCGGAAGGGCTAGCCTCTACGAGCAGTACTTC | CASSEQLLGRASLYEQYF
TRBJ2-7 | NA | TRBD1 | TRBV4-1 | TGCGCCAGCAGCCCCTTTGAGAGAGGGACAGAATACGAGCAGTACTTC | CASSPFERGTEYEQYF
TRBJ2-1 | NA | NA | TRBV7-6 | TGTGCCAGCAGCTTAAACGGGGATGAGCAGTTCTTC | CASSLNGDEQFF
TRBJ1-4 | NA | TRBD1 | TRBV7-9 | TGTGCCAGCAGCTCCAACAGGGGGCCTAATGAAAAACTGTTTTTT | CASSSNRGPNEKLFF
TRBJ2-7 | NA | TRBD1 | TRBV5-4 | TGTGCCAGCAGCTTCGGGACAGGGGGCAGCGAGCAGTACTTC | CASSFGTGGSEQYF
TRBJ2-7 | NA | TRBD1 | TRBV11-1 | TGTGCCAGCAGCTCGAGGACAGGGGGCTCCTACGAGCAGTACTTC | CASSSRTGGSYEQYF
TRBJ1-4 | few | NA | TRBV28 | TGTGCCAGCAGTTTCCGCACTACAGGGTACGGGGAAAAACTGTTTTTT | CASSFRTTGYGEKLFF
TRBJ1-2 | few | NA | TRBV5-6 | TGTGCCAGCAGCTTGCTCACGGCGGTTGGAGGCTACACCTTC | CASSLLTAVGGYTF
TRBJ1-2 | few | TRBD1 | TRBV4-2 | TGTGCCAGCAGCCGTCCGGGACAGGACTATGGCTACACCTTC | CASSRPGQDYGYTF
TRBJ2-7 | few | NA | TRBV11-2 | TGTGCCAGCTCGAAGGCCGGGAATTCCTACGAGCAGTACTTC | CASSKAGNSYEQYF
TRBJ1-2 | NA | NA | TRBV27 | TGTGCCAGCAGTTTTGGGAGGCGGCAGAACTATGGCTACACCTTC | CASSFGRRQNYGYTF
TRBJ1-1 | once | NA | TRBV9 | TGTGCCAGCAGCGTGACAGGTGACAACACTGAAGCTTTCTTT | CASSVTGDNTEAFF
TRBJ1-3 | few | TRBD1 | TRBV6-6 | TGTGCCAGCAGTCGGACAGGGGATGGAAACACCATATATTTT | CASSRTGDGNTIYF